This entry features one T cell receptor beta chain sequence. Its binding antigen is unknown. Receptors were amplified or captured by the immunoSEQ multiplex PCR assay. A mixture of 60 forward primers for TCR Vbeta segments and 13 reverse primers for TCR Jbeta segments was used in the multiplex PCR. The CDR3 region of rearranged TCR beta genes was amplified from genomic DNA with a multiplex PCR assay. The Illumina HiSeq System was used to sequence the amplified TCR beta libraries as 87-base-pair reads. The published analysis was carried out like this. In a later analysis, roughly 80 million unique TCR beta chains were counted across the roughly 610 repertoires, and around 10 million of these chains were shared by at least two donors. To remove PCR and sequencing errors, raw reads were error-corrected and collapsed into unique sequences using a nearest-neighbor algorithm that merged closely related sequences. To assign V, D and J gene segments, CDR3 sequences were aligned to IMGT reference sequences. For a sequence to be retained, a match of at least six nucleotides was required to both a V gene segment and a J gene segment. Rearrangements were classified as productive when the CDR3 lacked stop codons and remained in frame with V and J, and all other rearrangements were classified as non-productive. CDR3 was defined according to IMGT convention as the region running from the second conserved V-encoded cysteine to the conserved J-encoded phenylalanine. The earlier analysis of some 540 of the donors excluded any sequence lacking an unambiguous match to a single V gene segment. An earlier analysis of 587 of the donors classified V segments as functional when productive rearrangements were above 56.7% and as segregating when the standard deviation between donors was above 5%. A statistical classification framework was developed to diagnose cytomegalovirus status using the catalog of TCR beta chain sequences. In a later analysis, TCR nucleotide sequences were compared against IMGT/GENE-DB human TR gene sequences so that V and J genes could be assigned. Using the TCRdist pipeline, a later analysis assigned CDR3 sequences along with most-parsimonious VDJ recombination scenarios. In a later analysis, each TCR beta chain was defined by its CDR3 amino acid sequence together with its V-gene family, and reads lacking a unique V-gene family were excluded. As a way to deal with suspected cross-contamination and a sequencing artifact, a later analysis dropped roughly 600 nucleotide sequences that were highly shared and had low generation probability. In a later analysis, a clonal expansion index for each public chain was calculated from normalized within-repertoire ranks of inferred template counts. A later analysis computed generation probabilities with a VDJ recombination model fitted to out-of-frame rearrangements, and checked the results against IGoR. In a later analysis, hypergeometric tests were used to score TCR-TCR, TCR-HLA and TCR-CMV co-occurrence, with a repertoire-size bias correction applied to TCR pairs. In a later analysis, false discovery rates were estimated by permuting HLA or CMV assignments 20 times. In a later analysis, co-occurring TCRs were grouped using DBSCAN, with TCRdist sequence similarity added in when clustering inside HLA-allele-positive subsets. Repertoires with fewer than 30,000 or more than 120,000 public chains, plus five repertoires with anomalous nucleotide sharing, were excluded from co-occurrence clustering. TCRdb holds this immuneACCESS table with in-frame rearrangements only. Some clones are missing; in checked studies, unresolved V genes explain under half, and the rest has no known cause. From that table come the V and J calls and clone size; the DNA was used to work out D and trimming. The data table for this sample lists about 130,000 clones. The top ten clonotypes cover about 2.7% of the sample.

The record originates from a study of cytomegalovirus exposure and HLA in healthy donors (dated by TCRdb to 2015 to 2018). Notes on the research overall: An earlier analysis of approximately 640 of the donors reported 250 to 350 Gb of sequence data and around 120 million unique TCR beta sequences from 150 million to 200 million T cells. Roughly 300 gigabases of sequencing data and tens of millions of unique TCR sequences were included in an early release covering roughly 600 HLA-typed donors. The genetic ancestry cluster associated with self-reported Caucasian donors included about 81% of the approximately 410 genotyped donors. The study aimed to test whether signatures of past pathogen exposure could be identified by cataloging public T cell receptors. Using immunosequencing, the study profiled T cell repertoires from about 610 subjects and related those repertoires to cytomegalovirus serostatus. In addition to the first cohort of approximately 670 subjects, a separate validation cohort of approximately 130 different subjects was used. To predict cytomegalovirus infection status, the study brought together high-throughput TCR immunosequencing, statistical association of individual TCRs with disease status, and machine learning. A later analysis re-analyzed previously published TCR beta repertoires from 600 to 850 donors and added high-resolution HLA genotyping to study TCR occurrence patterns. The later analysis used no new phenotypic data to find candidate immune exposures, relying instead on TCR beta sequences and their occurrence across donors. To decide whether each TCR beta V gene segment behaved as functional or pseudogenic, an earlier analysis of approximately 620 of the donors relied on high-throughput TCR beta sequencing. Alongside the repertoire data, information on donor age, sex, ethnicity and CMV serostatus was compiled. In a later genetic analysis, genome-wide SNP genotypes for about 65% of the roughly 670 donors were used, and that subset was treated as a discovery cohort. All discovery cohort repertoires had been generated using a single sequencing platform. Class I and class II HLA loci were covered by the typing at four-digit resolution. The number of donors typed differed by locus, with about 629-630 for A, B, C, DRB1 and DQB1, 522 for DQA1, approximately 580 for DPA1, and some 470 for DPB1. Roughly 5 DR-DQ haplotypes were handled as single units for association and clustering because linkage in the cohort was strong. Among a few hundred genotyped donors of the cohort, an average of approximately 240,000 unique TCR beta nucleotide sequences were sequenced per donor, 15% to 20% of them non-productive.

What the study reported, not specific to this receptor: The study gave a list of about 160 TCR beta chains associated with cytomegalovirus. When HLA alleles, especially DR and DQ, strongly co-occurred, attributing TCR associations to individual alleles was difficult. The cohort was sequenced for TCR beta chains only, and without alpha or paired-chain data the features that could be detected were limited. In a later analysis, more than 15,000 TCR beta sequences were associated with specific HLA alleles at a false discovery rate of 0.05. Some IMGT-functional V segments, including TRBV6-2 and TRBV6-3, could not be told apart with the 87-base-pair reads, so those segments were excluded. In a later genetic analysis, fewer N-insertions in productive TCRs were reported among donors in an Asian-associated ancestry cluster than the roughly 700-donor mean. A later analysis found that HLA-associated TCR beta chains were more clonally expanded and had lower generation probabilities than equally common non-associated chains. Several of the top co-occurrence clusters appeared to be linked to parvovirus B19, influenza, CMV and Epstein-Barr virus, according to a later analysis. A further reported finding was that TCR beta sequences accurately predicted the HLA-A and HLA-B alleles for most subjects in the first cohort. In a later analysis, most CMV-associated TCR beta chains were found to appear HLA-restricted, with HLA associations seemingly driven largely by CMV exposure. Most TCR sequences were observed very rarely across donors, whereas some public TCRs were present in many individuals. CMV serostatus was the only immune exposure information available for the cohort. The sequencing pipeline was judged likely to have produced a cluster of highly shared sequence variants as a technical artifact. Broadly in line with IMGT annotations, most TCR beta V segments showed up in productive rearrangements about 87% or about 30% of the time in an earlier analysis of several hundred of the donors. Roughly uniform sequencing depth across donors was assumed in presence/absence analyses, although this assumption may not hold. Because HLA typing was missing for some donors at each locus, association tests included only the typed subset. According to the authors, the approach could potentially be generalized to other disease states and immunological phenotypes. V-gene and J-gene trimming of TCR beta chains was associated with a missense DCLRE1C variant in a later genetic analysis, and the association was replicated in an independent cohort. The earlier analysis of some 560 of the donors excluded 15 to 20 rarely observed V segments, including chromosome 9 orphons, because counts were too low. In a later analysis, the rate of TCR association differed among HLA loci, with DRB1 alleles having the most associated TCRs and HLA-C alleles having the fewest. The classifier was reported to diagnose cytomegalovirus status with high specificity and sensitivity in both the original and validation cohorts. In vitro tests confirmed that a few of the cytomegalovirus-associated TCR beta chains recognize cytomegalovirus antigens. Linkage disequilibrium might explain the correlated functional status among segregating V segments, but an unknown experimental factor could not be excluded.

The germline V end is reduced by 5 bases and the J end by 7 bases; junction bases left unmatched: 7. The CDR3, from cysteine to phenylalanine, totals 14 residues. The retained sequence is limited to the CDR3, 42 bases, with the frame set at the first base. The germline V gene specifies SGHVS as CDR1 and FQNEAQ as CDR2. The cohort consisted of 650 to 700 healthy bone marrow donors. All cohort members were sampled while nominally healthy, although unrecorded immune exposures were likely present. The donor tested CMV seronegative, placing the donor among the approximately 400 seronegative members of the cohort. A peripheral blood sample was provided by each donor, and peripheral blood mononuclear cells were used for TCR beta sequencing. The Qiagen DNeasy Blood Extraction Kit was used to extract genomic DNA from the blood cell samples.

The receptor comes from a man aged 30 to 45 in good health and CMV-seronegative. Recombination joined TRBV7-8 with TRBJ2-7, with TRBD1 matching 11 junction bases. The sequenced sample was PBMCs. The sequenced DNA is TGTGCCAGCAGCAGCTGGACAGGGGGCGGAGAGCAGTACTTC. It is translated as CASSSWTGGGEQYF. The CDR3 plus the reference TRBV7-8 and TRBJ2-7 genes for the other parts give the full variable domain: GAGVSQSPRYKVAKRGQDVALRCDPISGHVSLFWYQQALGQGPEFLTYFQNEAQLDKSGLPSDRFFAERPEGSVSTLKIQRTQQEDSAVYLCASSSWTGGGEQYFGPGTRLTVT.